Included here is one TCR beta chain sequence, with context. No cognate antigen has been identified for it. The sample holds no much larger clone one base away, and base qualities are not on file. Libraries were built with the immunoSEQ multiplex PCR assay. Sourced from immuneACCESS, this table was stored by TCRdb with only in-frame sequences that have V and J called. A share of the clones is absent; for the studies checked, an unresolved V gene accounts for under half, and the remainder has no known explanation. Recorded for this sample are some 15,000 clones; about 70% of them occurred a single time. The top ten constitute 14% of the sample. Taken from cysteine to phenylalanine, the CDR3 has 15 residues. Only the CDR3 region is kept as DNA, spanning 45 bases read in frame from base 1. Trimming leaves V shorter by 5 bases and J shorter by 0 bases, with the junction holding 7 bases beyond the gene matches. The germline V gene encodes CDR1 MNHEY and CDR2 SVGAGI.

This entry is derived from a study of T cells after somatic rescue of genetic block (TCRdb year 2020). Regarding the complete study: What the study looked at was long-term robustness, specifically in a T-cell system that came about through somatic rescue of a genetic block in T-cell development.

This sequence originates from a boy younger than 18. The rearrangement joined TRBV6-5 to TRBJ2-7; 7 bases in the junction line up with TRBD2. The material sequenced was peripheral blood mononuclear cells (PBMCs). The DNA sequence is given as TGTGCCAGCAGTGGGACGGGAGGCTTCTCCTACGAGCAGTACTTC. Translated, this gives CASSGTGGFSYEQYF.